Below are 14 T cell receptor beta chains sequenced from a single sample in a study of read filtering for tumor transcriptome and immune sequencing. The library was built from roughly 400 ng RNA with molecular barcoded adaptors for alpha/delta and beta/gamma chains. TCRdb processed the reads anew with MiXCR; each CDR3 protein has one entry. Seen here are fewer than 30,000 distinct CDR3 sequences, approximately 23% observed once, and the top ten hold around 52%. Specimen: a population of CD138-negative cells sorted from bone marrow. The receptors were sampled from a donor older than 35 with multiple myeloma.

This clonotype was counted at least ten times. The chain carries TRBV20-1 and TRBJ1-4; the D is unclear. Per germline, CDR1 DFQATT and CDR2 SNEGSKA (reference sequence). This CDR3 has 14 residues. V lost 0 bases and J 4 bases, leaving 9 bases between the germline ends. The CDR3 protein is CSARESVNNEKLFF. As DNA, the CDR3 is TGCAGTGCTAGAGAGTCGGTGAATAATGAAAAACTGTTTTTT.

This clonotype has at least ten counts. The chain couples TRBV11-3 to TRBJ2-1; D unresolved. V was shortened by 3 bases and J by 8 bases, with 5 bases between the two germline ends. Germline CDR1 reads SGHNT; CDR2 reads YENEEA. The CDR3 extends over 11 amino acids. CDR3 loop: CASSFDDEQFF. The CDR3, as DNA: TGTGCCAGCAGCTTCGATGATGAGCAGTTCTTC.

The chain links TRBV7-2 to TRBJ2-5; 9 bases fit TRBD2. This CDR3 has 15 amino acids. V gave up 5 bases and J gave up 5 bases; unmatched junction bases: 9. From germline, CDR1 is SGHTA and CDR2 FQGNSA. The CDR3 spells CASSRPGLALETQYF. The CDR3 DNA sequence: TGTGCCAGCAGCCGACCGGGACTAGCTCTGGAGACCCAGTACTTC. The full variable domain, in which reference TRBV7-2 and TRBJ2-5 provide the parts outside the CDR3, is GAGVSQSPSNKVTEKGKDVELRCDPISGHTALYWYRQSLGQGLEFLIYFQGNSAPDKSGLPSDRFSAERTGGSVSTLTIQRTQQEDSAVYLCASSRPGLALETQYFGPGTRLLVL.

On this clonotype itself: This may be a read error: a much more frequent sequence differs by one nucleotide. The chain couples TRBV11-2 to TRBJ2-5; possible D gene TRBD2, 6 bases. The CDR3 extends over 14 amino acids. Per germline, CDR1 SGHAT and CDR2 FQNNGV. V dropped 2 bases and J dropped 9 bases, with 16 bases sitting between them. CDR3 in DNA: TGTGCCAGCAGCTTATCGGGGCGGTGGGAGGCCCAGTACTTC. As protein: CASSLSGRWEAQYF.

This clonotype was counted many times. V usage is TRBV19 and J usage is TRBJ2-2; no clear D gene. CDR1 and CDR2 from the germline V gene are LNHDA and SQIVND (reference sequence). V shed 6 bases and J shed 2 bases, with 13 bases lying between them. This CDR3 region has 15 residues. CDR3 amino acids: CASRVWLANTGELFF. In DNA form, the CDR3 reads TGTGCCAGTAGAGTCTGGCTCGCTAACACCGGGGAGCTGTTTTTT.

At least ten counts were recorded for this clonotype. The chain recombines TRBV24-1 with TRBJ2-3, with 10 bases aligning to TRBD1. Germline CDR1 reads KGHDR; CDR2 reads SFDVKD. V was pared by 3 bases and J by 3 bases, with 2 bases of the junction left unmatched. The CDR3 runs to 15 residues. The CDR3 DNA reads as TGTGCCACCAGTGATCCGGGACAGGGGACAGATACGCAGTATTTT. Protein: CATSDPGQGTDTQYF.

As to this clonotype: A much bigger clone sits one base away, suggesting this may be a read error. The gene calls are TRBV18 and TRBJ1-1; D possibly corresponds to TRBD1 (6 bases). Trimming pared 7 bases from V and 4 bases from J, leaving 22 bases between. The CDR3 is made up of 16 amino acids. Per germline, CDR1 KGHSH and CDR2 LQKENI. The chain's CDR3 is CASLRRTEGGGTEAFF. The DNA for the CDR3 is TGTGCCAGCTTACGCCGGACAGAGGGAGGTGGCACTGAAGCTTTCTTT.

The sample holds many counts of this clonotype. The V call is TRBV7-8, the J call TRBJ2-7, with D perhaps assigned TRBD1 or TRBD2 (6 bases each). Trimming left V 5 bases short and J 4 bases short, with 24 bases between. CDR1 and CDR2 from the germline V gene are SGHVS and FQNEAQ. This CDR3 contains 17 residues. CDR3 nucleotide sequence: TGTGCCAGCAGCACCCGGATGTTGGGGGGCCCCTTATACGAGCAGTACTTC. It specifies CASSTRMLGGPLYEQYF.

This clonotype turned up a few times. A much larger clone sits a single nucleotide away, making a read error possible. The gene calls are TRBV29-1 and TRBJ2-2, with 7 bases that match TRBD1. The germline V gene encodes CDR1 SQVTM and CDR2 ANQGSEA. The CDR3 contains 14 residues. The CDR3 bases are TGCAGCGTCCCGAAGACAGGGCTGACCGGGAAGCTGTTTTTT. Translated: CSVPKTGLTGKLFF.

This clonotype was recorded once. A far larger clone is one base from this, pointing to a likely read error. The chain combines TRBV7-8 with TRBJ2-1, with 7 bases fitting TRBD1. CDR1 and CDR2 from the germline V gene are SGHVS and FQNEAQ. CDR3 length: 13 amino acids. CDR3 amino acids: CASSLNRGIERFF. The CDR3 DNA follows: TGTGCCAGCAGCTTAAACAGGGGCATTGAGCGGTTCTTC.

Many counts were recorded for this clonotype. The V call is TRBV7-8, the J call TRBJ2-1; D uncertain. V lost 1 base, J lost 10 bases, and 8 bases lay in between. This CDR3 region has 12 residues. CDR1 is SGHVS and CDR2 is FQNEAQ in the germline V gene. The CDR3 DNA sequence: TGTGCCAGCAGCTTAGTGTCTAGAGAGCAGTTCTTC. Its protein is CASSLVSREQFF.

Notes on this clonotype: This clone may be a read error of a much larger clone one base away. This sequence joins TRBV11-2 and TRBJ2-7, with D possibly being TRBD2 (7 bases). The CDR3 has 14 residues. Germline V gene lookup returns CDR1 SGHAT and CDR2 FQNNGV. The CDR3: CTSSLGGVPYEQYF. The CDR3 region has the DNA TGTACCAGCAGCTTAGGGGGGGTACCCTACGAGCAGTACTTC. Full variable domain (missing parts from reference TRBV11-2 and TRBJ2-7): EAGVAQSPRYKIIEKRQSVAFWCNPISGHATLYWYQQILGQGPKLLIQFQNNGVVDDSQLPKDRFSAERLKGVDSTLKIQPAKLEDSAVYLCTSSLGGVPYEQYFGPGTRLTVT.

The chain is built from TRBV12-3 or TRBV12-4 and TRBJ2-7; the match to TRBD1 covers 7 bases. V gave up 10 bases and J gave up 2 bases; unmatched junction bases: 11. The CDR3 runs to 14 residues. This CDR3 reads CAISTWDRPYEQYF. CDR3 nucleotide sequence: TGTGCCATCAGCACCTGGGACAGACCCTACGAGCAGTACTTC.

This clonotype was counted ten times or more. The chain is built from TRBV29-1 and TRBJ2-5; TRBD2 matches at 10 bases. The CDR3 runs 14 residues. Per the germline V gene, CDR1 is SQVTM and CDR2 is ANQGSEA. J lost 5 bases, V lost 5 bases, and 8 bases had no gene match. The CDR3 nucleotides read TGCAGCGTTCTCGAGACTAGCGGGCGGGAGACCCAGTACTTC. Residues: CSVLETSGRETQYF.